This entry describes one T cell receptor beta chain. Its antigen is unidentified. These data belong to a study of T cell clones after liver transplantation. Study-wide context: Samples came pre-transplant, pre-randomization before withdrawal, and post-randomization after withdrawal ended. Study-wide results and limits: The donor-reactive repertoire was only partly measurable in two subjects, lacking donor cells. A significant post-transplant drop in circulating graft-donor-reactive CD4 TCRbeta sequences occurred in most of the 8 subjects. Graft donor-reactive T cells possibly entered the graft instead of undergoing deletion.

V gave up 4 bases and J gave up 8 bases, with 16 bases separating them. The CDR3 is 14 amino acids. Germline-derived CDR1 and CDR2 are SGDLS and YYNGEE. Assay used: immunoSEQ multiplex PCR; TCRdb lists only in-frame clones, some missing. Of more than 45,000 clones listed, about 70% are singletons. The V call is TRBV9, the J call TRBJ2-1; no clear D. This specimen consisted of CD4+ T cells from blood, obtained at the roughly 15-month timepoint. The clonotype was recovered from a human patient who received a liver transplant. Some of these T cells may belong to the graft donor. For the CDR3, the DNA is TGTGCCAGCAGCCCCCGGGCCTTCGTGGATGAGCAGTTCTTC. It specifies CASSPRAFVDEQFF.